This T cell receptor beta chain originates from a study of technical replicates of blood from a handful of donors. Profiling relied on immunoSEQ multiplex PCR, and the TCRdb table lists in-frame clones only, not all of them. The sample has 45,000 to 55,000 clones; about 93% are singletons. The CDR3 has 15 residues. Trimming left V 4 bases short and J 4 bases short, with 16 bases between. From germline, CDR1 is SGHAT and CDR2 FQNNGV. The chain couples TRBV11-2 to TRBJ1-2, with no clear D. The receptor was derived from a human donor in good health. Material for sequencing was T cells isolated from PBMCs. The CDR3 nucleotides read TGTGCCAGCAGCTCCCCGACGAGGTACGGCTATGGCTACACCTTC. The encoded protein is CASSSPTRYGYGYTF.